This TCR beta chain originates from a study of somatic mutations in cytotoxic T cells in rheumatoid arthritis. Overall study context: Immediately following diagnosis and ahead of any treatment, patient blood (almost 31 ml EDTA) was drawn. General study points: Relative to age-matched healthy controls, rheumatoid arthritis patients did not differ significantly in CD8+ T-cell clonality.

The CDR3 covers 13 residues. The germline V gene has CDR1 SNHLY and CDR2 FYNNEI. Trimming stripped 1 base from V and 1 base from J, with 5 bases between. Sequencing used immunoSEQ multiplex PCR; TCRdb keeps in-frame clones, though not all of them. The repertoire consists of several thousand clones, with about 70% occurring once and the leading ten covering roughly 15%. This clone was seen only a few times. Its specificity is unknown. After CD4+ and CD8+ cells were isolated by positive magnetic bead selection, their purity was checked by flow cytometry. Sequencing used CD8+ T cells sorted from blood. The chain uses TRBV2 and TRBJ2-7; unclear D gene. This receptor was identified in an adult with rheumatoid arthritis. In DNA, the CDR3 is TGTGCCAGCAGTGAAGTTCAATCCTACGAGCAGTACTTC. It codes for CASSEVQSYEQYF.